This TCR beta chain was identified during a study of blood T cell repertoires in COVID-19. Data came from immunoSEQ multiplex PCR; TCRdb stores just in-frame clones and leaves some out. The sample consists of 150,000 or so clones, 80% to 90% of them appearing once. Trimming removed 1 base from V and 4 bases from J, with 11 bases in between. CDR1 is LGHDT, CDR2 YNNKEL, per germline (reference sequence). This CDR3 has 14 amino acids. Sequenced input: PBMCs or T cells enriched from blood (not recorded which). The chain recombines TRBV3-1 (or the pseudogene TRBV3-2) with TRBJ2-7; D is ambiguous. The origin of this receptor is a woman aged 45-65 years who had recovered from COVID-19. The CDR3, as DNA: TGTGCCAGCAGCCAAGCGCCGGGTTTTTACGAGCAGTACTTC. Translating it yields CASSQAPGFYEQYF.